This T cell receptor beta chain was documented in a study of vaccination effects on CD4 cells after COVID-19. Notes on the study in general: In healthy vaccinees, only 1 of 255 vaccine-induced clones cross-reacted with common cold coronaviruses.

Sequencing was performed with immunoSEQ multiplex PCR; in TCRdb, only in-frame clones are kept and a portion is missing. The sample consists of around 50,000 clones, 67% of them appearing once. The CDR3 is 12 amino acids. V shed 5 bases and J shed 6 bases, with 8 bases lying between them. Germline loops: CDR1 LNHDA, CDR2 SQIVND (reference sequence). A roughly 10-day culture period preceded the isolation of CD4+ T cells. Nucleocapsid antibodies stayed negative before and after vaccination, showing no earlier SARS-CoV-2 infection. On days 3 and 7, fresh IL-2 medium replaced half the medium. With respect to this clone: Its antigen is unidentified.

The V call is TRBV19, the J call TRBJ1-5; D not certain. The sequence derives from a human donor who received a COVID-19 vaccine. This specimen was CD4+ T cells from PBMCs cultured without peptide, taken before COVID-19 vaccination. In DNA form, the CDR3 reads TGTGCCAGTAGTCCAGTAGGTCAGCCCCAGCATTTT. This translates into CASSPVGQPQHF.